This is a list of T cell receptor beta chains from one sample in a study of blood T cell repertoires in COVID-19. Libraries were prepared by immunoSEQ multiplex PCR; TCRdb keeps only in-frame clonotypes and omits some of them. Of around 700,000 clones detected, over 80% appear once; the ten largest clones hold over 0.2%. Sequencing used peripheral blood. The source is a woman younger than 35 with acute or convalescent COVID-19. The CDR3 runs from the conserved cysteine through the conserved F or W. The order of the fields is J gene, D gene, clone size, V gene, CDR3 protein, CDR3 DNA. The D gene is left open where the match is weak. Not every row has a clone size; where given, it reads once, few, many or a size class.

>TRBJ1-2|NA|NA|TRBV27
CASSSLDGQYGYTF
TGTGCCAGCAGCTCCCTGGACGGACAGTACGGCTACACCTTC
>TRBJ2-2|NA|NA|TRBV7-2
CASSLGWGAGELFF
TGTGCCAGCAGCTTAGGTTGGGGCGCCGGGGAGCTGTTTTTT
>TRBJ1-5|NA|few|TRBV20-1
CSASQGGGNQPQHF
TGCAGTGCTAGTCAGGGTGGGGGCAATCAGCCCCAGCATTTT
>TRBJ1-2|NA|NA|TRBV5-6
CASSLIQGPSYGYTF
TGTGCCAGCAGCTTGATCCAGGGCCCCAGCTATGGCTACACCTTC
>TRBJ1-2|TRBD1|NA|TRBV19
CASSIGQGDGYTF
TGTGCCAGTAGTATTGGACAGGGGGATGGCTACACCTTC
>TRBJ1-5|TRBD1|NA|TRBV19
CASSRDRVHSLSNQPQHF
TGTGCCAGTAGTAGAGACAGGGTTCACTCCCTTAGCAATCAGCCCCAGCATTTT
>TRBJ1-2|TRBD1|NA|TRBV2
CASSRDRGINYGYTF
TGTGCCAGCAGTCGCGACAGGGGCATAAACTATGGCTACACCTTC
>TRBJ2-1|NA|NA|TRBV2
CASSENRRQFF
TGTGCCAGCAGTGAGAACAGGAGACAGTTCTTC
>TRBJ1-1|NA|NA|TRBV19
CASSLFLGVEAFF
TGTGCCAGTAGCCTATTCCTCGGGGTAGAAGCTTTCTTT
>TRBJ2-7|NA|NA|TRBV4-2
CASSQGTSSYEQYF
TGTGCCAGCAGCCAAGGGACTTCTTCCTACGAGCAGTACTTC
>TRBJ1-3|TRBD1|NA|TRBV9
CASSSGQAVRGNTIYF
TGTGCCAGCAGCTCCGGACAGGCCGTCCGAGGAAACACCATATATTTT
>TRBJ2-3|TRBD2|NA|TRBV4-3
CASSQDGASGGADTQYF
TGCGCCAGCAGCCAAGATGGGGCTAGCGGGGGGGCTGATACGCAGTATTTT
>TRBJ1-2|NA|NA|TRBV9
CASSVSSETHYGYTF
TGTGCCAGCAGCGTAAGCTCGGAGACCCACTATGGCTACACCTTC
>TRBJ2-4|NA|NA|TRBV4-3
CASSQSYGRFVKNIQYF
TGCGCCAGCAGCCAAAGTTATGGGCGTTTTGTAAAAAACATTCAGTACTTC
>TRBJ1-6|TRBD1|once|TRBV6-5
CASGYGQGYSPLHF
TGTGCCAGCGGATATGGACAGGGATATTCACCCCTCCACTTT
>TRBJ2-7|TRBD1|NA|TRBV7-9
CASSPDRGFSYEQYF
TGTGCCAGCAGCCCGGACAGGGGGTTCTCCTACGAGCAGTACTTC
>TRBJ2-7|TRBD1|NA|TRBV7-6
CASSLAGQGKDEQYF
TGTGCCAGTAGCTTAGCGGGACAGGGGAAGGACGAGCAGTACTTC
>TRBJ1-5|TRBD1|NA|TRBV5-1
CASSSRGVGQNSNQPQHF
TGCGCCAGCAGCTCAAGGGGGGTGGGACAGAATAGCAATCAGCCCCAGCATTTT
>TRBJ1-2|NA|NA|TRBV6-6
CASRSGGPNYGYTF
TGTGCCAGCAGAAGCGGCGGCCCGAACTATGGCTACACCTTC
>TRBJ2-3|TRBD2|NA|TRBV7-6
CASSLETAGGADTQYF
TGTGCCAGCAGCTTAGAGACGGCGGGGGGCGCAGATACGCAGTATTTT
>TRBJ2-5|NA|few|TRBV25-1
CASSDPGGQETQYF
TGTGCCAGCAGTGACCCCGGGGGACAAGAGACCCAGTACTTC
>TRBJ1-2|NA|NA|TRBV6-5
CASRQGSYGYTF
TGTGCCAGCAGACAGGGATCCTATGGCTACACCTTC
>TRBJ2-1|NA|NA|TRBV4-2
CASSQEGALGAEQFF
TGTGCCAGCAGCCAAGAAGGGGCCTTGGGGGCTGAGCAGTTCTTC
>TRBJ2-1|NA|NA|TRBV6-5
CASSYTESYNEQFF
TGTGCCAGCAGTTACACGGAGTCCTACAATGAGCAGTTCTTC
>TRBJ1-1|NA|NA|TRBV24-1
CATSDGERGRTEAFF
TGTGCCACCAGTGATGGGGAACGGGGGAGGACTGAAGCTTTCTTT
>TRBJ1-2|NA|NA|TRBV5-4
CASSGGVGVAGYTF
TGTGCCAGCAGCGGGGGGGTAGGGGTGGCTGGCTACACCTTC
>TRBJ1-2|NA|NA|TRBV5-1
CASSSGQTKITNYGYTF
TGCGCCAGCAGCTCCGGACAAACCAAAATAACTAACTATGGCTACACCTTC
>TRBJ1-6|TRBD1|NA|TRBV7-8
CASSGVGQGLTPLHF
TGTGCCAGCAGCGGGGTGGGACAGGGTCTGACACCCCTCCACTTT
>TRBJ1-4|NA|NA|TRBV4-1
CASSPRGMTNEKLFF
TGCGCCAGCAGCCCCAGGGGAATGACTAATGAAAAACTGTTTTTT
>TRBJ2-1|TRBD1|NA|TRBV24-1
CATSDLGQGRDNEQFF
TGTGCCACCAGTGATTTGGGACAGGGTAGGGACAATGAGCAGTTCTTC
>TRBJ1-1|TRBD1|NA|TRBV6-5
CASSPGTANTEAFF
TGTGCCAGCAGTCCCGGGACAGCGAACACTGAAGCTTTCTTT
>TRBJ2-7|NA|NA|TRBV28
CASNPTGTYEQYF
TGTGCCAGCAACCCGACAGGAACCTACGAGCAGTACTTC